The rows below give T cell receptor beta chains drawn from one sample of a study of shared clonotypes between healthy human individuals. Sequencing was performed with immunoSEQ multiplex PCR; in TCRdb, only in-frame clones are kept and a portion is missing. The sample consists of around 2.1 million clones, 93% of them appearing once. Sequencing was carried out using naive CD8+ T cells from PBMCs. The receptors come from a man aged 18 to 30 in good health. Some clones in this sample may be carry-over from other donors' samples. Each CDR3 is given with its conserved first and last residue. Fields, in order: J gene, V gene, D gene, clone size, CDR3 protein, CDR3 DNA. D genes are given only for firm matches. Rows may omit the clone size; those that give it use once, few, many or a size class.

TRBJ1-5,TRBV7-7,TRBD1,.,CASSGETGRNQPQHF,TGTGCCAGCAGCGGGGAGACAGGGCGGAATCAGCCCCAGCATTTT
TRBJ1-1,TRBV5-6,.,.,CASSFSSGTEAFF,TGTGCCAGCAGCTTTTCCTCGGGCACTGAAGCTTTCTTT
TRBJ2-5,TRBV6-5,TRBD1,once,CASSRTGLGAETQYF,TGTGCCAGCAGCAGGACAGGGTTGGGTGCGGAGACCCAGTACTTC
TRBJ1-3,TRBV7-2,.,.,CASSFGTRGSGNTIYF,TGTGCCAGCAGCTTCGGAACCAGGGGCTCTGGAAACACCATATATTTT
TRBJ1-3,TRBV25-1,.,.,CASSFGRAF,TGTGCCAGCAGTTTCGGGAGGGCTTTT
TRBJ2-7,TRBV9,TRBD1,.,CASSPGQGDEQYF,TGTGCCAGCAGCCCGGGACAGGGTGACGAGCAGTACTTC
TRBJ2-5,TRBV2,TRBD1,.,CASRDRELGETQYF,TGTGCCAGCAGGGACAGGGAACTGGGGGAGACCCAGTACTTC
TRBJ2-2,TRBV4-1,TRBD2,.,CASSQGAGVDTGELFF,TGCGCCAGCAGCCAAGGAGCGGGAGTCGACACCGGGGAGCTGTTTTTT
TRBJ2-1,TRBV7-9,.,.,CASSAGHNEQFF,TGTGCCAGCAGCGCCGGCCATAATGAGCAGTTCTTC
TRBJ1-3,TRBV15,.,.,CATSSDVGRDGVLGTIYF,TGTGCCACCAGCAGTGACGTGGGGCGGGACGGTGTTCTAGGCACCATATATTTT
TRBJ1-1,TRBV28,.,.,CASSSPVGGDTEAFF,TGTGCCAGCAGTTCCCCCGTCGGGGGGGACACTGAAGCTTTCTTT
TRBJ2-1,TRBV5-1,.,.,CASSLGGGTYNEQFF,TGCGCCAGCAGCCTAGGAGGGGGGACCTACAATGAGCAGTTCTTC
TRBJ2-4,TRBV30,.,.,CAWTDEDAAKNIQYF,TGTGCCTGGACCGACGAGGACGCGGCCAAAAACATTCAGTACTTC
TRBJ2-6,TRBV9,.,once,CASSGSSGANVLTF,TGTGCCAGCAGCGGAAGCTCTGGGGCCAACGTCCTGACTTTC
TRBJ1-2,TRBV6-1,.,.,CATVGYTF,TGTGCCACCGTGGGCTACACCTTC
TRBJ2-3,TRBV5-1,TRBD1,.,CASSLAGRGTGSARPDTQYF,TGCGCCAGCAGCTTGGCGGGCCGTGGGACAGGGTCTGCCCGCCCGGATACGCAGTATTTT
TRBJ2-7,TRBV4-1,TRBD2,.,CASSQIGTSRYEQYF,TGCGCCAGCAGCCAAATAGGGACTAGCAGGTACGAGCAGTACTTC
TRBJ2-3,TRBV29-1,TRBD2,.,CSVEGGLAGLGTQYF,TGCAGCGTTGAAGGGGGACTAGCTGGTCTTGGTACGCAGTATTTT
TRBJ1-2,TRBV6-1,.,.,CASRNSMENYGYTF,TGTGCCAGCAGAAATAGTATGGAAAACTATGGCTACACCTTC
TRBJ2-7,TRBV7-9,.,.,CASSPRTGNPYEQYF,TGTGCCAGCAGCCCTCGGACGGGAAACCCCTACGAGCAGTACTTC
TRBJ2-3,TRBV6-1,.,.,CASSESPGVRPTDTQYF,TGTGCCAGCAGTGAATCTCCGGGGGTAAGGCCCACAGATACGCAGTATTTT
TRBJ2-7,TRBV7-8,TRBD1,.,CASSSVDRGRYEQYF,TGTGCCAGCAGCTCAGTGGACAGGGGGCGGTACGAGCAGTACTTC
TRBJ1-1,TRBV6-1,.,.,CASSEGRGGVNTEAFF,TGTGCCAGCAGTGAAGGGAGGGGGGGGGTGAACACTGAAGCTTTCTTT
TRBJ1-1,TRBV5-5,.,.,CASSLTPGRMNTEAFF,TGTGCCAGCAGCCTAACGCCGGGGAGAATGAACACTGAAGCTTTCTTT
TRBJ2-7,TRBV4-1,.,.,CASSISRGPSYEQYF,TGCGCCAGCAGCATAAGTCGCGGACCTTCCTACGAGCAGTACTTC
TRBJ1-1,TRBV7-9,.,.,CASSSSAVPNREAFF,TGTGCCAGCAGCTCGTCAGCTGTGCCCAATCGTGAAGCTTTCTTT
TRBJ2-1,TRBV15,.,.,CATSGFPGTHEQFF,TGTGCCACCAGTGGGTTCCCGGGTACCCATGAGCAGTTCTTC
TRBJ1-5,TRBV14,.,.,CASSRGPGGLDQPQHF,TGTGCCAGCAGCCGCGGACCGGGGGGCCTTGATCAGCCCCAGCATTTT
TRBJ2-5,TRBV27,TRBD1,once,CASSSLGGTGLNQETQYF,TGTGCCAGCAGTTCACTAGGCGGGACAGGGCTTAACCAAGAGACCCAGTACTTC
TRBJ2-2,TRBV19,TRBD2,.,CASSGRSGRRTGELFF,TGTGCCAGTAGTGGACGTAGCGGGAGAAGGACCGGGGAGCTGTTTTTT
TRBJ2-5,TRBV27,.,.,CASRSTGGVGEETQYF,TGTGCCAGCAGATCTACTGGGGGCGTGGGTGAAGAGACCCAGTACTTC
TRBJ2-7,TRBV5-6,.,.,CASSSMDYEQYF,TGTGCCAGCAGCTCTATGGATTACGAGCAGTACTTC
TRBJ2-7,TRBV28,TRBD1,.,CASSGWTGRYEQYF,TGTGCCAGCAGTGGGTGGACAGGGCGCTACGAGCAGTACTTC
TRBJ2-3,TRBV27,.,.,CASSLVPRGDTQYF,TGTGCCAGCAGTTTAGTCCCTCGGGGGGATACGCAGTATTTT
TRBJ2-7,TRBV11-2,TRBD2,.,CASSLDGTSGGEQYF,TGTGCCAGCAGCTTAGATGGGACTAGCGGGGGCGAGCAGTACTTC
TRBJ1-1,TRBV7-9,.,.,CASSLHTGRNTEAFF,TGTGCCAGCAGCTTACACACGGGGAGGAACACTGAAGCTTTCTTT
TRBJ2-3,TRBV7-9,.,.,CASRLGGTTDTQYF,TGTGCCAGCAGACTGGGCGGCACCACAGATACGCAGTATTTT
TRBJ1-5,TRBV28,.,.,CASSRGASNQPQHF,TGTGCCAGCAGTCGGGGGGCGAGCAATCAGCCCCAGCATTTT
TRBJ2-7,TRBV4-2,.,.,CASSQSGLNPAYEQYF,TGTGCCAGCAGCCAATCAGGACTAAACCCAGCCTACGAGCAGTACTTC
TRBJ1-1,TRBV5-1,TRBD1,.,CASSGRTGKNTEAFF,TGCGCCAGCAGCGGACGGACAGGGAAGAACACTGAAGCTTTCTTT
TRBJ1-1,TRBV6-6,.,.,CASSRWTANTEAFF,TGTGCCAGCAGTCGTTGGACGGCGAACACTGAAGCTTTCTTT
TRBJ2-5,TRBV6-5,TRBD1,.,CASSATGTGRATQYF,TGTGCCAGCAGTGCCACCGGGACAGGGAGGGCGACCCAGTACTTC
TRBJ1-1,TRBV20-1,TRBD1,few,CSAPGGIAFF,TGCAGTGCTCCAGGGGGAATAGCTTTCTTT
TRBJ2-1,TRBV6-5,TRBD2,.,CASSYGTSSYNEQFF,TGTGCCAGCAGTTACGGGACTAGTAGCTACAATGAGCAGTTCTTC
TRBJ2-2,TRBV6-5,.,.,CASSYSNGPGELFF,TGTGCCAGCAGTTACTCTAATGGCCCCGGGGAGCTGTTTTTT
TRBJ1-2,TRBV6-4,.,.,CASSDSGHWNDDSGYTF,TGTGCCAGCAGTGACTCGGGACACTGGAACGATGATTCTGGCTACACCTTC
TRBJ2-1,TRBV4-2,TRBD2,.,CASSHPLERENSNEQFF,TGTGCCAGCAGCCACCCCTTGGAGCGGGAGAACTCCAATGAGCAGTTCTTC
TRBJ2-3,TRBV9,.,.,CASSAGLVDTQYF,TGTGCCAGCAGCGCCGGACTGGTAGATACGCAGTATTTT
TRBJ2-7,TRBV5-8,.,.,CATWRGHEQYF,TGTGCCACCTGGCGGGGGCACGAGCAGTACTTC
TRBJ1-2,TRBV7-8,.,.,CASSLSLSPGYTF,TGTGCCAGCAGCTTAAGTTTGAGCCCTGGCTACACCTTC
TRBJ2-7,TRBV6-1,TRBD2,once,CASRASGRYEQYF,TGTGCCAGCCGGGCGAGCGGGAGGTACGAGCAGTACTTC
TRBJ2-7,TRBV27,TRBD2,once,CASSLSGGGVVSYEQYF,TGTGCCAGCAGTTTATCCGGCGGGGGAGTAGTATCCTACGAGCAGTACTTC
TRBJ2-1,TRBV7-6,.,.,CASSLARGGASSYNEQFF,TGTGCCAGCAGCTTAGCCCGCGGTGGTGCGAGCTCCTACAATGAGCAGTTCTTC
TRBJ2-1,TRBV30,TRBD2,.,CAWSVRYYERGLGDGEQFF,TGTGCCTGGAGTGTTCGCTATTATGAGCGGGGACTGGGGGATGGTGAGCAGTTCTTC
TRBJ1-1,TRBV19,.,.,CASSILAGGDTEAFF,TGTGCCAGTAGTATCCTGGCGGGTGGCGACACTGAAGCTTTCTTT